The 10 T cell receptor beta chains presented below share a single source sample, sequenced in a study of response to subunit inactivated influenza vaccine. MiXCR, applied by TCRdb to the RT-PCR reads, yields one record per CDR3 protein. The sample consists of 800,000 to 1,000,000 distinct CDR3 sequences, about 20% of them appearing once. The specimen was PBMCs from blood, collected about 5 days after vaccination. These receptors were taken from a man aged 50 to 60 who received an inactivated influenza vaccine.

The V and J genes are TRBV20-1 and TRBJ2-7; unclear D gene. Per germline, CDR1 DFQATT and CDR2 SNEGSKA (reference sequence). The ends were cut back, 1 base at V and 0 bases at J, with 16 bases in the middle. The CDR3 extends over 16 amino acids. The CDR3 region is CSARGYGLESSYEQYF. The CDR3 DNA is TGCAGTGCTAGAGGTTACGGGCTAGAGAGCTCCTACGAGCAGTACTTC.

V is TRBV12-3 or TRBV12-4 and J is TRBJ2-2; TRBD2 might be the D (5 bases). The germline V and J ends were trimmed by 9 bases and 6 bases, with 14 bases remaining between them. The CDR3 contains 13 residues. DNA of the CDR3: TGTGCCAGTACACTACTAGGTCCCGGGGAGCTGTTTTTT. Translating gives CASTLLGPGELFF.

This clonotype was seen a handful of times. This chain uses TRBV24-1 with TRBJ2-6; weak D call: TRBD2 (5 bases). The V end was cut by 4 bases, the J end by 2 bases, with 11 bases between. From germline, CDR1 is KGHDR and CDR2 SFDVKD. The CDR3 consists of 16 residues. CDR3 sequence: CATSDSAVTGANVLTF. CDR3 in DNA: TGTGCCACCAGTGACTCAGCGGTGACTGGGGCCAACGTCCTGACTTTC.

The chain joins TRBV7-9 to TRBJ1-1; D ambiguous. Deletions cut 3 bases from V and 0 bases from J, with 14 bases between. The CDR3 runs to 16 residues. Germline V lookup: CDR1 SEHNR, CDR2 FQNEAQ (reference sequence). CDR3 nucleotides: TGTGCCAGCAGCTTGCGTCGGCACAAACTGAACACTGAAGCTTTCTTT. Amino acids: CASSLRRHKLNTEAFF.

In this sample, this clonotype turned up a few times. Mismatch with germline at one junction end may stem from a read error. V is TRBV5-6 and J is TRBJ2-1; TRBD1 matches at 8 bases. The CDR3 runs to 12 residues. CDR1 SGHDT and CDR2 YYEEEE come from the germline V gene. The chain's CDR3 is CASSSYDRGEIF. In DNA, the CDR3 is TGTGCCAGCAGCTCCTACGACAGGGGCGAGATCTTC.

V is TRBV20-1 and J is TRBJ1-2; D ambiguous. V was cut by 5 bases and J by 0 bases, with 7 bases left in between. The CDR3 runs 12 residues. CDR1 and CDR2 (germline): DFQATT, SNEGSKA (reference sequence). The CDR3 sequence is CSAPPPNYGYTF. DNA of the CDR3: TGCAGTGCTCCACCTCCTAACTATGGCTACACCTTC.

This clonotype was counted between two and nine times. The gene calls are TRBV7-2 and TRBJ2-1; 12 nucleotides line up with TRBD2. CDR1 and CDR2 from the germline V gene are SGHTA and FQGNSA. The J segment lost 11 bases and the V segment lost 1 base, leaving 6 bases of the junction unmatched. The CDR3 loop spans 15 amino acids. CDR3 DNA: TGTGCCAGCAGCTTAGTGACTAGCGGGGGAGGGAAGCAGTTCTTC. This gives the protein CASSLVTSGGGKQFF.

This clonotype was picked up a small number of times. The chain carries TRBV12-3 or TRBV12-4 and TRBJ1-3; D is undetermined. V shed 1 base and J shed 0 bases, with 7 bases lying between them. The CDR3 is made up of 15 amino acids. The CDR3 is CASSLGQNSGNTIYF. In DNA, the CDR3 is TGTGCCAGCAGTTTAGGGCAGAACTCTGGAAACACCATATATTTT.

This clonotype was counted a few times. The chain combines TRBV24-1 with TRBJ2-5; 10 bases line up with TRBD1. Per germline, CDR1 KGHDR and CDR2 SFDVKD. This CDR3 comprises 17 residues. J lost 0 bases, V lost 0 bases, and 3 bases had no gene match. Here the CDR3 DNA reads TGTGCCACCAGTGATTTGCACGGGACAGGGGACCAAGAGACCCAGTACTTC. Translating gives CATSDLHGTGDQETQYF.

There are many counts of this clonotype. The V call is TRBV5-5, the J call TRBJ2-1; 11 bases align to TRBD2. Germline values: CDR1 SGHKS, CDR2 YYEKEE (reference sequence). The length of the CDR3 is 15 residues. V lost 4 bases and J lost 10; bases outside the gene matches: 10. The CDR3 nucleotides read TGTGCCAGCAGCACAACCCCGGGACTAGCGGCCGAGCAGTTCTTC. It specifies CASSTTPGLAAEQFF.